This is a list of T cell receptor beta chains from one sample in a study of persistence of HIV-infected CD4 T cells. Measured with immunoSEQ multiplex PCR; TCRdb has only the in-frame clones, and not every one. The sample yields 48,000 or so clones, approximately 72% seen once. For these TCRs, the target antigens are not known. The sample in question was CD4+ T cells sorted from PBMCs after approximately 18-hour stimulation, obtained from a patient who received antiretroviral therapy. The receptors originated from an adult man with HIV who was CMV-seropositive. The CDR3 runs from the conserved cysteine through the conserved F or W. D genes are given only for firm matches. For some rows the clone size is stated as once, few or many, or as a class when expanded; others skip it.

v_call: TRBV28
j_call: TRBJ2-4
clone_size: NA
d_call: NA
cdr3_nt: TGTGCCAGCAGTTTAACAGGGTGGGATCAGTACTTC
cdr3_aa: CASSLTGWDQYF

v_call: TRBV3-1/TRBV3-2
j_call: TRBJ2-7
clone_size: NA
d_call: NA
cdr3_nt: TGTGCCAGCAGCCAAGATGGCGGCATGCAACTCTCCTACGAGCAGTACTTC
cdr3_aa: CASSQDGGMQLSYEQYF

v_call: TRBV15
j_call: TRBJ2-1
clone_size: NA
d_call: TRBD2
cdr3_nt: TGTGCCACCAGCAGAGATCGGGCGGGAGGGGACAATGAGCAGTTCTTC
cdr3_aa: CATSRDRAGGDNEQFF

v_call: TRBV5-6
j_call: TRBJ2-2
clone_size: NA
d_call: NA
cdr3_nt: TGTGCCAGCAGCTTGGTGTCGGGGGCGAAGTCCGGGGAGCTGTTTTTT
cdr3_aa: CASSLVSGAKSGELFF

v_call: TRBV4-3
j_call: TRBJ1-6
clone_size: NA
d_call: NA
cdr3_nt: TGCGCCAGCAGCCAAATCTCCTATAATTCACCCCTCCACTTT
cdr3_aa: CASSQISYNSPLHF

v_call: TRBV5-6
j_call: TRBJ1-6
clone_size: few
d_call: NA
cdr3_nt: TGTGCCAGCAGCTTAAGAGCCCAAAACCGCCAGGGGAATTCACCCCTCCACTTT
cdr3_aa: CASSLRAQNRQGNSPLHF

v_call: TRBV19
j_call: TRBJ2-3
clone_size: NA
d_call: TRBD2
cdr3_nt: TGTGCCAGTAGTCTCGGACTAGCGGATAGCACAGATACGCAGTATTTT
cdr3_aa: CASSLGLADSTDTQYF

v_call: TRBV27
j_call: TRBJ2-2
clone_size: NA
d_call: NA
cdr3_nt: TGTGCCAGCACCCCACTGCAAGGGAGTACCGGGGAGCTGTTTTTT
cdr3_aa: CASTPLQGSTGELFF

v_call: TRBV7-9
j_call: TRBJ1-4
clone_size: NA
d_call: NA
cdr3_nt: TGTGCCAGCAGCTTAGAGGGCCGGCTCGAAAAACTGTTTTTT
cdr3_aa: CASSLEGRLEKLFF

v_call: TRBV10-2
j_call: TRBJ1-3
clone_size: NA
d_call: NA
cdr3_nt: TGCGCCAGCAGTCCAGGAAACACCATATATTTT
cdr3_aa: CASSPGNTIYF

v_call: TRBV6-1
j_call: TRBJ2-6
clone_size: NA
d_call: TRBD1
cdr3_nt: TGTGCCAGCAGTGTAGACAGGGGCTCTGGGGCCAACGTCCTGACTTTC
cdr3_aa: CASSVDRGSGANVLTF

v_call: TRBV5-1
j_call: TRBJ1-6
clone_size: NA
d_call: NA
cdr3_nt: TGCGCCAGCAGCTTGGGATCGTCCAGGCTGGAGAATTCACCCCTCCACTTT
cdr3_aa: CASSLGSSRLENSPLHF

v_call: TRBV30
j_call: TRBJ1-2
clone_size: NA
d_call: TRBD1
cdr3_nt: TGTGCCTCCCACAGGGGACTTGACTATGGCTACACCTTC
cdr3_aa: CASHRGLDYGYTF

v_call: TRBV27
j_call: TRBJ2-1
clone_size: few
d_call: TRBD2
cdr3_nt: TGTGCCAGCAGCCTGGGACTAGCGGGACTCGATGAGCAGTTCTTC
cdr3_aa: CASSLGLAGLDEQFF

v_call: TRBV19
j_call: TRBJ2-7
clone_size: NA
d_call: TRBD1
cdr3_nt: TGTGCCAGTAGTCTCAAGGGGGCGCGGGAGCAGTACTTC
cdr3_aa: CASSLKGAREQYF

v_call: TRBV20-1
j_call: TRBJ1-1
clone_size: NA
d_call: TRBD1
cdr3_nt: TGCATTCCCCAGGGGGGGGTAGGAGCTTTCTTT
cdr3_aa: CIPQGGVGAFF

v_call: TRBV11-2
j_call: TRBJ1-1
clone_size: NA
d_call: NA
cdr3_nt: TGTGCCAGCACCAACCTAGGGACGGGAACTGAAGCTTTCTTT
cdr3_aa: CASTNLGTGTEAFF

v_call: TRBV27
j_call: TRBJ1-2
clone_size: NA
d_call: NA
cdr3_nt: TGTGCCAGCAGTGGCGGGACGTCTCGTTTCGGCTACACCTTC
cdr3_aa: CASSGGTSRFGYTF

v_call: TRBV3-1/TRBV3-2
j_call: TRBJ2-5
clone_size: NA
d_call: NA
cdr3_nt: TGTGCCAGCAGCCAAGCAATAGACTACCCGGAGACCCAGTACTTC
cdr3_aa: CASSQAIDYPETQYF

v_call: TRBV7-3
j_call: TRBJ2-5
clone_size: NA
d_call: TRBD2
cdr3_nt: TGTGCCAGCAGCCTGACTAGCGGGAGTGAAGAGACCCAGTACTTC
cdr3_aa: CASSLTSGSEETQYF

v_call: TRBV19
j_call: TRBJ2-6
clone_size: NA
d_call: NA
cdr3_nt: TGTGCCAGTAGTTCGGTCTCTGGGGCCAACGTCCTGACTTTC
cdr3_aa: CASSSVSGANVLTF

v_call: TRBV30
j_call: TRBJ2-6
clone_size: NA
d_call: TRBD1
cdr3_nt: TGTGCCTGGAGTCCTGGACAGGGACAGTTCCTGACTTTC
cdr3_aa: CAWSPGQGQFLTF

v_call: TRBV7-9
j_call: TRBJ2-7
clone_size: NA
d_call: TRBD1
cdr3_nt: TGTGCCAGCAGCCTCCGGACAGGGGAAAGCGAGCAGTACTTC
cdr3_aa: CASSLRTGESEQYF

v_call: TRBV6-6
j_call: TRBJ2-7
clone_size: NA
d_call: TRBD1
cdr3_nt: TGTGCCAGCACACAGGGGGGATCCTACGAGCAGTACTTC
cdr3_aa: CASTQGGSYEQYF

v_call: TRBV5-8
j_call: TRBJ2-3
clone_size: once
d_call: TRBD2
cdr3_nt: TGTGCCAGCAGCCTGATGACTAGCGGGGGAAGCACAGATACGCAGTATTTT
cdr3_aa: CASSLMTSGGSTDTQYF

v_call: TRBV4-1
j_call: TRBJ1-5
clone_size: NA
d_call: NA
cdr3_nt: TGCGCCAGCAGCCAAGATCGGATCAGAAATAATCAGCCCCAGCATTTT
cdr3_aa: CASSQDRIRNNQPQHF

v_call: TRBV19
j_call: TRBJ2-7
clone_size: NA
d_call: TRBD1
cdr3_nt: TGTGCCACCTCAGGATCCCCCCGACAGGGAGAAGGTTACGAGCAGTACTTC
cdr3_aa: CATSGSPRQGEGYEQYF

v_call: TRBV25-1
j_call: TRBJ1-1
clone_size: once
d_call: NA
cdr3_nt: TGTGCCAGCAGTCCCCTCCAGAGGGGTGAAGCTTTCTTT
cdr3_aa: CASSPLQRGEAFF

v_call: TRBV12-3/TRBV12-4
j_call: TRBJ2-3
clone_size: once
d_call: NA
cdr3_nt: TGTGCCAGCAGGACCCAAAGAACAGATACGCAGTATTTT
cdr3_aa: CASRTQRTDTQYF

v_call: TRBV5-4
j_call: TRBJ1-1
clone_size: NA
d_call: NA
cdr3_nt: TGTGCCAGCAGCTTGTCGGGGGGATCACCTTTCTTT
cdr3_aa: CASSLSGGSPFF

v_call: TRBV7-2
j_call: TRBJ2-2
clone_size: NA
d_call: TRBD1
cdr3_nt: TGTGCCAGCGCCGGGACAGGGCGAAATACGAACACCGGGGAGCTGTTTTTT
cdr3_aa: CASAGTGRNTNTGELFF

v_call: TRBV7-2
j_call: TRBJ1-4
clone_size: NA
d_call: NA
cdr3_nt: TGTGCCAGCAGCTTAGCCTTGGCGGGAGGGAAACTGTTTTTT
cdr3_aa: CASSLALAGGKLFF

v_call: TRBV5-5
j_call: TRBJ1-4
clone_size: NA
d_call: NA
cdr3_nt: TGTGCCAGCAGCTTGGGGCAGGGTTGGGAAAAACTGTTTTTT
cdr3_aa: CASSLGQGWEKLFF

v_call: TRBV7-9
j_call: TRBJ2-7
clone_size: NA
d_call: NA
cdr3_nt: TGTGCCAGCGGAGCAGTGGGGGGCTACGAGCAGTACTTC
cdr3_aa: CASGAVGGYEQYF

v_call: TRBV25-1
j_call: TRBJ1-2
clone_size: NA
d_call: NA
cdr3_nt: TGTGCCAGCAGTGATCGGGTCGCCGGGGGCTACACCTTC
cdr3_aa: CASSDRVAGGYTF

v_call: TRBV3-1/TRBV3-2
j_call: TRBJ1-5
clone_size: NA
d_call: NA
cdr3_nt: TGTGCCAGCAGCGCCCAGGGATATAGCAATCAGCCCCAGCATTTT
cdr3_aa: CASSAQGYSNQPQHF

v_call: TRBV12-3/TRBV12-4
j_call: TRBJ2-7
clone_size: NA
d_call: NA
cdr3_nt: TGTGCCAGCAGTTTAGCGGGAGCCTACGAGCAGTACTTC
cdr3_aa: CASSLAGAYEQYF

v_call: TRBV4-2
j_call: TRBJ1-2
clone_size: NA
d_call: NA
cdr3_nt: TGTGCCAGCAGCCAAGCGAGGGGGGACTATGGCTACACCTTC
cdr3_aa: CASSQARGDYGYTF

v_call: TRBV7-9
j_call: TRBJ2-3
clone_size: NA
d_call: TRBD2
cdr3_nt: TGTGCCAGCAGCTTAGTAGCGGGAATAGATACGCAGTATTTT
cdr3_aa: CASSLVAGIDTQYF

v_call: TRBV12-3/TRBV12-4
j_call: TRBJ1-5
clone_size: NA
d_call: NA
cdr3_nt: TGTGCCAGCAGCACAGGAGGCTCTCAGCCCCAGCATTTT
cdr3_aa: CASSTGGSQPQHF

v_call: TRBV19
j_call: TRBJ1-5
clone_size: NA
d_call: NA
cdr3_nt: TGTGCCAGTAGTATGCGTCAGGGCAGCAATCAGCCCCAGCATTTT
cdr3_aa: CASSMRQGSNQPQHF

v_call: TRBV27
j_call: TRBJ2-7
clone_size: NA
d_call: NA
cdr3_nt: TGTGCCAGCAGTTTCGGTCAGCAACACGAGCAGTACTTC
cdr3_aa: CASSFGQQHEQYF

v_call: TRBV6-5
j_call: TRBJ2-5
clone_size: NA
d_call: NA
cdr3_nt: TGTGCCAGCAGTTCCCCCTCCGGGGAGACCCAGTACTTC
cdr3_aa: CASSSPSGETQYF

v_call: TRBV3-1/TRBV3-2
j_call: TRBJ1-3
clone_size: NA
d_call: NA
cdr3_nt: TGTGCCAGCAGGCCGGGGACCTATCAGGGTCCCTCTGGAAACACCATATATTTT
cdr3_aa: CASRPGTYQGPSGNTIYF

v_call: TRBV2
j_call: TRBJ1-5
clone_size: NA
d_call: TRBD1
cdr3_nt: TGTGCCAGCAGCCTACAGGGGGCGGAAAAGTTACCCCAGCATTTT
cdr3_aa: CASSLQGAEKLPQHF

v_call: TRBV19
j_call: TRBJ2-2
clone_size: few
d_call: NA
cdr3_nt: TGTGCCAGTAGTATCGGGGGGCGCACCGGGGAGCTGTTTTTT
cdr3_aa: CASSIGGRTGELFF

v_call: TRBV28
j_call: TRBJ1-5
clone_size: few
d_call: NA
cdr3_nt: TGTGCCAGCAGTTCCGGGGCAGGGTGGACTAAGCCCCAGCATTTT
cdr3_aa: CASSSGAGWTKPQHF

v_call: TRBV11-3
j_call: TRBJ2-2
clone_size: NA
d_call: NA
cdr3_nt: TGTGCCAGCAGCTCTAGCGAGGCTCGGAACACCGGGGAGCTGTTTTTT
cdr3_aa: CASSSSEARNTGELFF

v_call: TRBV25-1
j_call: TRBJ2-5
clone_size: NA
d_call: NA
cdr3_nt: TGTGCCAGCAGGAGTGTCCGGAAGGGAGAGACCCAGTACTTC
cdr3_aa: CASRSVRKGETQYF

v_call: TRBV5-6
j_call: TRBJ1-2
clone_size: NA
d_call: NA
cdr3_nt: TGTGCCAGCAGCTCCCTTGCCAGGACTAACTATGGCTACACCTTC
cdr3_aa: CASSSLARTNYGYTF

v_call: TRBV14
j_call: TRBJ1-2
clone_size: NA
d_call: NA
cdr3_nt: TGTGCCAGCAGCCAAGGAGGGACCGTAGTGTTTGGCTACACCTTC
cdr3_aa: CASSQGGTVVFGYTF

v_call: TRBV19
j_call: TRBJ1-2
clone_size: few
d_call: NA
cdr3_nt: TGTGCCACCACGCAAGGGGGTTGGTATGGCTACACCTTC
cdr3_aa: CATTQGGWYGYTF

v_call: TRBV10-2
j_call: TRBJ2-7
clone_size: NA
d_call: TRBD1
cdr3_nt: TGCGCCAGCGGACAGGGCACCTACGAGCAGTACTTC
cdr3_aa: CASGQGTYEQYF